The following is a T cell receptor (beta chain) sequence with its context. Its matching antigen is unknown. The time point denotes: sample taken at primary tumor resection. V was clipped by 4 bases and J by 0 bases, with 10 bases between them. The CDR3 runs to 15 residues. Germline V gene sequence: CDR1 SGHVS, CDR2 FQNEAQ. MiXCR was run by TCRdb on the 5' RACE reads, yielding one entry per CDR3 protein. Of approximately 7,600 distinct CDR3 sequences listed, approximately 17% are singletons. The data were taken from a study of spatial heterogeneity in lung cancer. Study-wide results and caveats: It was found that expanded intratumoral alpha and beta TCR counts tracked tumor mutation counts.

The sample here was lung tumor tissue, taken at surgery. This clonotype was sampled from a female donor with early-stage non-small cell lung cancer. This chain connects TRBV7-8 to TRBJ2-4, with a weak D call TRBD1 (5 bases). The CDR3 region has the DNA TGTGCCAGCAGCTCTCAGGGATTAGCCAAAAACATTCAGTACTTC. The encoded protein is CASSSQGLAKNIQYF.